Presented here are 11 T cell receptor beta chains from one specimen sequenced in a study of T cell responses to AZD1222 COVID-19 vaccine. Clones were sequenced by immunoSEQ multiplex PCR, and TCRdb holds only the in-frame ones, with some missing. The sample contains some 200,000 clones, about nine tenths of which appear only once. The source material was peripheral blood, sampled on day 0 of AZD1222 vaccination. The receptor source for this set is an adult in good health.

The chain uses TRBV12-1 and TRBJ2-1. TRBV12-1 is a listed pseudogene. The CDR3 is made up of 13 amino acids. The CDR3 nucleotides are TGTGCCAGCAGCTTTGATTTGTGGGATGAGCAGTTCTTC. Protein sequence: CASSFDLWDEQFF.

This clone has more than one count but fewer than ten. The rearrangement links TRBV6-5 to TRBJ1-1, with D unresolved. Per the germline V gene, CDR1 is MNHEY and CDR2 is SVGAGI. The CDR3 runs to 13 residues. The V gene lost 4 bases and the J gene lost 4 bases, with 10 bases spanning the gap. CDR3 in DNA: TGTGCCAGCAGTTTTGGTCGAGGCACTGAAGCTTTCTTT. Protein: CASSFGRGTEAFF.

V is TRBV18 and J is TRBJ2-7; D unclear. This CDR3 contains 15 residues. Per the germline V gene, CDR1 is KGHSH and CDR2 is LQKENI. Trimming removed 0 bases from V and 6 bases from J, with 15 bases in between. CDR3 DNA sequence: TGTGCCAGCTCACCACCGTCACAGAGAGAAGGCGAGCAGTACTTC. It encodes CASSPPSQREGEQYF. Using reference TRBV18 and TRBJ2-7 for the parts outside the CDR3, the full variable domain is NAGVMQNPRHLVRRRGQEARLRCSPMKGHSHVYWYRQLPEEGLKFMVYLQKENIIDESGMPKERFSAEFPKEGPSILRIQQVVRGDSAAYFCASSPPSQREGEQYFGPGTRLTVT.

V usage is TRBV4-1 and J usage is TRBJ2-1; D unclear. Germline V CDR1 and CDR2: MGHRA, YSYEKL. Trimming pared 0 bases from V and 1 base from J, leaving 7 bases between. There are 15 residues in the CDR3. CDR3 coding DNA: TGCGCCAGCAGCCAAGACCCCATATCCTACAATGAGCAGTTCTTC. Protein: CASSQDPISYNEQFF.

This clone has just a few counts. The chain couples TRBV10-2 to TRBJ2-7, with 10 bases matching TRBD2. Germline CDR1 WSHSY, CDR2 SAAADI. This CDR3 is 14 amino acids long. With 6 bases clipped from V and 2 bases from J, the junction kept 4 bases outside the gene matches. CDR3 sequence reads: CASSVAGGTYEQYF. The CDR3 region has the DNA TGCGCCAGCAGCGTAGCGGGGGGAACCTACGAGCAGTACTTC.

This chain connects TRBV5-1 to TRBJ1-4; no reliable D call. The CDR3 runs to 14 residues. CDR1 and CDR2 (germline): SGHRS, YFSETQ. Deletions cut 0 bases from V and 1 base from J, with 4 bases between. The CDR3 region has the DNA TGCGCCAGCAGCTTGGGGGGAACTAATGAAAAACTGTTTTTT. It translates to CASSLGGTNEKLFF. The whole variable domain, filled in from reference TRBV5-1 and TRBJ1-4, reads KAGVTQTPRYLIKTRGQQVTLSCSPISGHRSVSWYQQTPGQGLQFLFEYFSETQRNKGNFPGRFSGRQFSNSRSEMNVSTLELGDSALYLCASSLGGTNEKLFFGSGTQLSVL.

The chain links TRBV7-6 to TRBJ2-3; D possibly matches TRBD1 or TRBD2 (5 bases each). Per germline, CDR1 SGHVS and CDR2 FNYEAQ. The CDR3 length is 16 residues. V lost 0 bases, J lost 2 bases, and 12 bases lay in between. CDR3 sequence reads: CASSLAGTTVTDTQYF. The CDR3 nucleotides are TGTGCCAGCAGCTTAGCGGGGACGACCGTCACAGATACGCAGTATTTT.

V and J are TRBV7-6 and TRBJ2-2; possible D gene TRBD2, 5 bases. This CDR3 region has 15 residues. The V end was cut by 2 bases, the J end by 4 bases, with 11 bases between. Germline CDR1 reads SGHVS; CDR2 reads FNYEAQ. The CDR3 coding sequence is TGTGCCAGCAGCTTAATAGCGAAGCCCACCGGGGAGCTGTTTTTT. It codes for CASSLIAKPTGELFF.

The chain recombines TRBV28 with TRBJ1-1; weak D call: TRBD1 (5 bases). Between the trimmed V and J ends, which lost 5 bases and 0 bases, there was a span of 16 bases. Germline loops: CDR1 MDHEN, CDR2 SYDVKM. The CDR3 is 16 amino acids. The CDR3 spells CASSPGGKGMNTEAFF. The CDR3 DNA sequence: TGTGCCAGCAGTCCCGGGGGGAAGGGGATGAACACTGAAGCTTTCTTT.

V gene TRBV6-6 combines with J gene TRBJ2-1; 10 positions agree with TRBD2. The CDR3 spans 15 residues. Germline CDR1 reads MNHNY; CDR2 reads SVGAGI (reference sequence). Trimming took 2 bases from V and 10 from J; bases not matched to a gene: 8. CDR3: CASSYGLAGVDEQFF. For the CDR3, the DNA is TGTGCCAGCAGTTACGGGCTAGCGGGAGTTGACGAGCAGTTCTTC.

This chain links TRBV18 with TRBJ2-2; TRBD1 agrees at 8 bases. The CDR3 loop spans 15 amino acids. Germline V CDR1 and CDR2: KGHSH, LQKENI. Trimming took 5 bases from V and 2 from J; bases not matched to a gene: 4. The CDR3: CASSGDRSNTGELFF. The CDR3 DNA reads as TGTGCCAGCTCAGGGGACAGGTCAAACACCGGGGAGCTGTTTTTT.